This T cell receptor beta chain was observed in a study of response to subunit inactivated influenza vaccine. TCRdb reanalysed the RT-PCR reads using MiXCR and keeps one entry per CDR3 protein. The sample lists 650,000 to 800,000 distinct CDR3 sequences, about 15% seen once, with around 7% in the top ten. The CDR3 totals 16 residues. Germline values: CDR1 KGHSH, CDR2 LQKENI. With V trimmed by 1 base and J by 5 bases, 9 bases remained unmatched. This clonotype was observed a few times. The chain couples TRBV18 to TRBJ2-5; 8 nucleotides agree with TRBD1. This specimen was PBMCs from blood, taken less than 15 days before vaccination. The clonotype was recovered from a man aged 50-60 years who received an inactivated influenza vaccine. CDR3 sequence (DNA): TGTGCCAGCTCACCACGTCCTGGACAGGGTGATGAGACCCAGTACTTC. The encoded protein is CASSPRPGQGDETQYF.